This T cell receptor beta chain was recorded in a study of long-term antiretroviral therapy in people with HIV. Survey-level resolution applied to immunoSEQ assay v3.0. Here immunoSEQ multiplex PCR was the method, and the copy in TCRdb shows in-frame clones only, minus some. This sample carries 20,000 or so clones, roughly three quarters of them seen once, and the ten largest clones take roughly a tenth. Study findings and constraints: Missing from the dataset were any data on ART adherence, viral resistance or therapy changes. Pre-ART expanded clones dominated the repertoire at every time point.

V gave up 2 bases and J gave up 2 bases, with 10 bases separating them. The CDR3 runs 14 residues. The germline V gene has CDR1 MDHEN and CDR2 SYDVKM. One or more pre-ART and two or more post-ART PBMC samples were available from each donor. Clinicians in the United States treated all participants with HIV. On this clone itself: As yet, its antigen is unknown.

This sequence originates from a man aged 18 to 30 with HIV. The chain recombines TRBV28 with TRBJ2-7; D perhaps matches TRBD2 (7 bases). Specimen: unsorted PBMCs, collected 0.5 years before starting antiretroviral therapy. The CDR3: CASSLTGTTYEQYF. The DNA of the CDR3 is TGTGCCAGCAGTTTAACAGGGACTACCTACGAGCAGTACTTC.